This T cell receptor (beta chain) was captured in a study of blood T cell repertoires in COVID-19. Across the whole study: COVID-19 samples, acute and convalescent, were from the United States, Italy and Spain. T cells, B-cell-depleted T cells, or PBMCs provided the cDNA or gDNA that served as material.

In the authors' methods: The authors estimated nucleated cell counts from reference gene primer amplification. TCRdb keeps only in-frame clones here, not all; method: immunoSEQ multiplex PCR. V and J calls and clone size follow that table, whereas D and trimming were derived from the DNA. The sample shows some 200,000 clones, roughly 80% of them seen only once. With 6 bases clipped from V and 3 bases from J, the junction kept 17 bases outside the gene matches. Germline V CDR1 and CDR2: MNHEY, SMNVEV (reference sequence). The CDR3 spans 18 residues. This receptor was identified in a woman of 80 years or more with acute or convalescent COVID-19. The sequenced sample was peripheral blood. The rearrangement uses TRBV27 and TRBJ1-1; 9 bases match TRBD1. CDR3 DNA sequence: TGTGCCAGCAGCCCATTATTCACAGGGGGCGATTGGCACACTGAAGCTTTCTTT. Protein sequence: CASSPLFTGGDWHTEAFF.